Below are 9 T cell receptor beta chains sequenced from a single sample in a study of blood T cell repertoires in COVID-19. Method: immunoSEQ multiplex PCR; TCRdb's copy keeps in-frame clones and lacks some. The sample lists around 60,000 clones, around 89% occurring once. Sequences were obtained from peripheral blood. The receptors derive from a human donor in a cohort sampled during active COVID-19.

The rearrangement joins TRBV10-3 to TRBJ1-1; D remains unclear. The V gene lost 0 bases and the J gene lost 8 bases, with 16 bases spanning the gap. Per the germline V gene, CDR1 is ENHRY and CDR2 is SYGVKD. The CDR3 totals 15 residues. The CDR3 DNA is TGTGCCATCAGTGAGTCGCCCGGTTTTGGTTTCGAAGCTTTCTTT. It yields the protein CAISESPGFGFEAFF.

The table lists this clone with a few counts. The CDR3: CASSSPQGAYEQYF. In nucleotides, the CDR3 is TGTGCCAGCAGCTCGCCACAGGGTGCCTACGAGCAGTACTTC. The chain carries TRBV7-9 and TRBJ2-7, with a possible D match to TRBD1 (6 bases). The CDR3 loop spans 14 amino acids. Per germline, CDR1 SEHNR and CDR2 FQNEAQ (reference sequence). Trimming took off 4 bases at V and 2 bases at J, with 12 bases between the two ends.

The chain couples TRBV9 to TRBJ2-1; TRBD2 is a possible D gene (5 bases). The length of the CDR3 is 16 residues. CDR1 SGDLS and CDR2 YYNGEE come from the germline V gene. The V and J ends lost 3 bases and 2 bases respectively, with 15 bases between them. The CDR3 bases are TGTGCCAGCAGCGATGGGAGCGGCCACACCTACAATGAGCAGTTCTTC. This translates into CASSDGSGHTYNEQFF. Combining the CDR3 with reference TRBV9 and TRBJ2-1 gives the whole variable domain DSGVTQTPKHLITATGQRVTLRCSPRSGDLSVYWYQQSLDQGLQFLIQYYNGEERAKGNILERFSAQQFPDLHSELNLSSLELGDSALYFCASSDGSGHTYNEQFFGPGTRLTVL.

In its sample, this clone was seen once. This chain joins TRBV6-5 and TRBJ2-7; TRBD1 is a possible D gene (6 bases). Per germline, CDR1 MNHEY and CDR2 SVGAGI. This CDR3 spans 13 amino acids. Deletions cut 3 bases from V and 5 bases from J, with 11 bases between. The CDR3 DNA sequence: TGTGCCAGCAGTTATACAGGGTCCCACGAGCAGTACTTC. Residues: CASSYTGSHEQYF.

V gene TRBV11-2 combines with J gene TRBJ2-1; D gene uncertain. V lost 4 bases and J lost 4, with 8 bases in between. CDR3 length: 13 residues. CDR1 and CDR2 (germline): SGHAT, FQNNGV. The CDR3 region has the DNA TGTGCCAGCAGCTCAACAGTTTACAATGAGCAGTTCTTC. It translates to CASSSTVYNEQFF.

J is TRBJ2-6 and V is TRBV11-3; 8 positions match TRBD1. Germline V lookup: CDR1 SGHNT, CDR2 YENEEA. This CDR3 has 20 amino acids. V lost 1 base and J lost 4; bases outside the gene matches: 15. The CDR3 DNA reads as TGTGCCAGCAGCTTAGCGGTTGGCGCAGGGGGCGGTTCGGGGGCCAACGTCCTGACTTTC. Its protein product is CASSLAVGAGGGSGANVLTF. Looking up the rest from reference TRBV11-3 and TRBJ2-6 gives the full variable domain: EAGVVQSPRYKIIEKKQPVAFWCNPISGHNTLYWYLQNLGQGPELLIRYENEEAVDDSQLPKDRFSAERLKGVDSTLKIQPAELGDSAVYLCASSLAVGAGGGSGANVLTFGAGSRLTVL.

The CDR3 protein is CASSPPRDRGVTNYGYTF. The CDR3 DNA follows: TGTGCCAGCTCACCACCGCGAGACAGGGGCGTTACTAACTATGGCTACACCTTC. This rearrangement joins TRBV18 to TRBJ1-2, with TRBD1 matching 8 bases. Trimming took 0 bases from V and 0 from J; bases not matched to a gene: 9. The CDR3 has 18 amino acids. Germline CDR1 and CDR2: KGHSH and LQKENI. Based on the CDR3 plus reference TRBV18 and TRBJ1-2, the full variable domain is NAGVMQNPRHLVRRRGQEARLRCSPMKGHSHVYWYRQLPEEGLKFMVYLQKENIIDESGMPKERFSAEFPKEGPSILRIQQVVRGDSAAYFCASSPPRDRGVTNYGYTFGSGTRLTVV.

The V call is TRBV6-5, the J call TRBJ1-4, with D possibly being TRBD1 (6 bases). CDR3 length: 14 amino acids. In germline, CDR1 is MNHEY, CDR2 SVGAGI. The V gene lost 6 bases and the J gene lost 6 bases, with 14 bases spanning the gap. The CDR3 coding sequence is TGTGCCAGCAGCCCAATAGAGGGGGATGAAAAACTGTTTTTT. Protein: CASSPIEGDEKLFF.

The rearrangement uses TRBV21-1 and TRBJ1-3; the D segment call TRBD1 is taken from the table without a DNA check. TRBV21-1 is shown as a pseudogene. The CDR3 covers 14 residues. CDR3 bases: TGTGCCAGCAGCAAAGACAGGATGAGAAACACCATATATTTT. It translates to CASSKDRMRNTIYF.